One and the same sample provided the 30 T cell receptor beta chains below, sequenced in a study of OX40 agonist ivuxolimab in advanced cancers. Produced via immunoSEQ multiplex PCR; TCRdb's table is partial and in-frame only. Of approximately 87,000 clones in the sample, about 90% were seen once. Sequencing was performed on CD4+ or CD8+ T cells sorted from blood, taken in a trial of the OX40 agonist ivuxolimab. The source of these receptors is an adult with an advanced solid tumor such as melanoma, head and neck, liver or kidney cancer.

The chain uses TRBV5-1 and TRBJ1-2; no clear D gene. V was shortened by 0 bases and J by 7 bases, with 16 bases between the two germline ends. The CDR3 contains 15 residues. Germline-derived CDR1 and CDR2 are SGHRS and YFSETQ. CDR3 residues: CASSLALVREAGYTF. CDR3 sequence (DNA): TGCGCCAGCAGCTTGGCCCTCGTGAGGGAAGCTGGCTACACCTTC.

This clone was found once. V and J are TRBV4-3 and TRBJ1-3; D might be TRBD1 (6 bases). Germline V gene lookup returns CDR1 LGHNA and CDR2 YSLEER. V lost 0 bases and J lost 0, with 15 bases in between. The CDR3 has 18 amino acids. The chain's CDR3 is CASSQDQIRDISGNTIYF. The CDR3 nucleotides read TGCGCCAGCAGCCAAGATCAGATTAGGGACATCTCTGGAAACACCATATATTTT.

This chain joins TRBV28 and TRBJ2-2; no clear D gene. The CDR3 loop spans 15 amino acids. V lost 8 bases, J lost 6 bases, and 19 bases lay in between. Germline V CDR1 and CDR2: MDHEN, SYDVKM. CDR3 bases: TGTGCCAGCCTAACAACAGAGTTTTACCCCGGGGAGCTGTTTTTT. Its translation is CASLTTEFYPGELFF.

The chain recombines TRBV11-1 with TRBJ1-2; D perhaps matches TRBD1 (5 bases). V lost 7 bases to trimming and J lost 8 bases, with 17 bases between them. Germline assignment: CDR1 SGHAT and CDR2 FQDESV (reference sequence). The CDR3 contains 13 residues. CDR3 amino acids: CASTNAGTLGYTF. For the CDR3, the DNA is TGTGCCAGCACCAATGCGGGGACCCTCGGCTACACCTTC.

This sequence joins TRBV28 and TRBJ2-2; TRBD2 might be the D (6 bases). This CDR3 is built from 16 residues. Trimming stripped 6 bases from V and 7 bases from J, with 21 bases between. From germline, CDR1 is MDHEN and CDR2 SYDVKM. DNA for the CDR3: TGTGCCAGCAGACCGCCGGGACTTGGAGGACACGGGGAGCTGTTTTTT. Protein sequence: CASRPPGLGGHGELFF.

This sequence joins TRBV9 and TRBJ2-2, with 7 bases that match TRBD1. The CDR3 extends over 15 amino acids. Germline-derived CDR1 and CDR2 are SGDLS and YYNGEE. V lost 3 bases and J lost 5; bases outside the gene matches: 7. CDR3 region: CASSADRVGTGELFF. CDR3 nucleotides: TGTGCCAGCAGCGCCGACAGGGTAGGGACCGGGGAGCTGTTTTTT.

This rearrangement joins TRBV7-2 to TRBJ2-7, with 9 positions matching TRBD1. V was pared by 4 bases and J by 2 bases, with 3 bases of the junction left unmatched. CDR3 length equals 14 residues. CDR1 SGHTA and CDR2 FQGNSA come from the germline V gene. The CDR3 nucleotides are TGTGCCAGCAGCTCCGGGACAGGGACCTACGAGCAGTACTTC. Amino acids: CASSSGTGTYEQYF.

The V call is TRBV30, the J call TRBJ1-2; 9 positions match TRBD1. CDR3 size: 16 residues. The germline V gene encodes CDR1 GTSNPN and CDR2 SVGIG (reference sequence). V shed 2 bases, J shed 4 bases, and the junction held 11 bases outside the gene matches. The CDR3 DNA reads as TGTGCCTGGAGTACACCCGGACAGGGGCTCAGCTATGGCTACACCTTC. It specifies CAWSTPGQGLSYGYTF.

A few counts support this clone. The V and J genes are TRBV28 and TRBJ1-5; TRBD1 matches 7 bases. Unmatched junction bases numbered 8, after V lost 5 bases and J lost 7 bases. This CDR3 comprises 14 residues. Germline-derived CDR1 and CDR2 are MDHEN and SYDVKM. CDR3 sequence (DNA): TGTGCCAGCAGTCTTATACAGGGGAACCAGCCCCAGCATTTT. This codes for CASSLIQGNQPQHF.

This chain links TRBV6-1 with TRBJ2-1; D is possibly TRBD1 (6 bases). Germline CDR1 is MNHNS and CDR2 is SASEGT. The V gene lost 2 bases and the J gene lost 2 bases, with 10 bases spanning the gap. This CDR3 region has 15 residues. This CDR3 reads CASSESGQPYNEQFF. CDR3 bases: TGTGCCAGCAGTGAAAGCGGACAGCCCTACAATGAGCAGTTCTTC.

In DNA, the CDR3 is TGTGCCAGCAGCTTTTACTACGAGCAGTACTTC. Its translation is CASSFYYEQYF. V gene TRBV11-2 combines with J gene TRBJ2-7, with D unclear. This CDR3 is 11 amino acids long. The V gene lost 3 bases and the J gene lost 3 bases, with 3 bases spanning the gap. In germline, CDR1 is SGHAT, CDR2 FQNNGV.

V is TRBV5-5 and J is TRBJ2-7; D possibly uses TRBD1 or TRBD2 (5 bases each). The V and J ends lost 4 bases and 6 bases respectively, with 20 bases between them. Germline CDR1 and CDR2: SGHKS and YYEKEE (reference sequence). The CDR3 spans 15 residues. The CDR3 loop is CASSLTTGTQGEQYF. As DNA, the CDR3 is TGTGCCAGCAGCCTGACTACCGGGACCCAGGGCGAGCAGTACTTC.

The table lists this clone with a few counts. The gene calls are TRBV12-5 and TRBJ2-3; 11 bases are a match to TRBD2. In germline, CDR1 is LGHNT, CDR2 FRNRAP. CDR3 length equals 18 residues. V shed 2 bases and J 3 bases; nucleotides not matched to a gene: 10. Written as DNA, the CDR3 is TGTGCTAGTGGTTTGAAAAATAGCGGGAGGGCCGTAACAGATACGCAGTATTTT. As protein: CASGLKNSGRAVTDTQYF.

V is TRBV11-3 and J is TRBJ1-1; no definite D call. From germline, CDR1 is SGHNT and CDR2 YENEEA. V was trimmed by 0 bases and J by 0 bases, leaving 8 bases between them. The CDR3 sequence is 15 residues long. CDR3 DNA sequence: TGTGCCAGCAGCTTAGACTGGCCCATGAACACTGAAGCTTTCTTT. Its protein product is CASSLDWPMNTEAFF.

The chain has TRBV7-2 and TRBJ2-3, with 10 bases aligning to TRBD2. The junction had 2 bases not matched to a gene; V was cut back by 3 bases and J by 5 bases. CDR3 size: 14 residues. Germline CDR1 is SGHTA and CDR2 is FQGNSA. In DNA form, the CDR3 reads TGTGCCAGCAGCTTTCCTAGCGGGAGAGATACGCAGTATTTT. It codes for CASSFPSGRDTQYF. The variable domain in full, completed from reference TRBV7-2 and TRBJ2-3, reads GAGVSQSPSNKVTEKGKDVELRCDPISGHTALYWYRQSLGQGLEFLIYFQGNSAPDKSGLPSDRFSAERTGGSVSTLTIQRTQQEDSAVYLCASSFPSGRDTQYFGPGTRLTVL.

The chain recombines TRBV7-2 with TRBJ2-3, with no clear D. V was pared by 1 base and J by 0 bases, with 8 bases between. CDR1 and CDR2 from the germline V gene are SGHTA and FQGNSA. This CDR3 contains 15 residues. CDR3 loop: CASSLGQPSTDTQYF. Written as DNA, the CDR3 is TGTGCCAGCAGCTTAGGCCAGCCTAGCACAGATACGCAGTATTTT.

The chain couples TRBV19 to TRBJ2-2, with D perhaps TRBD1 (5 bases). This CDR3 has 13 residues. The V gene lost 3 bases and the J gene lost 8 bases, with 10 bases spanning the gap. Germline V lookup: CDR1 LNHDA, CDR2 SQIVND (reference sequence). The CDR3 nucleotides read TGTGCCAGTAGTATCAGGAACAGGGGGGAGCTGTTTTTT. Its translation: CASSIRNRGELFF.

The chain recombines TRBV5-8 with TRBJ1-1; TRBD1 aligns across 9 bases. The length of the CDR3 is 17 residues. CDR1 SGHTS and CDR2 YDEGEE come from the germline V gene. The ends lost 3 bases at V and 0 bases at J; junction bases unmatched: 9. The CDR3 DNA reads as TGTGCCAGCAGCTATGACAGGGGGTCATTAATGAACACTGAAGCTTTCTTT. It specifies CASSYDRGSLMNTEAFF.

The chain carries TRBV11-3 and TRBJ1-1; D might be TRBD1 (6 bases). In germline, CDR1 is SGHNT, CDR2 YENEEA. The V end was cut by 1 base, the J end by 1 base, with 10 bases between. The CDR3 covers 15 residues. CDR3 in DNA: TGTGCCAGCAGCTTAGCCCCCAGGGGGAACACTGAAGCTTTCTTT. It specifies CASSLAPRGNTEAFF. The complete variable domain, with remaining parts taken from reference TRBV11-3 and TRBJ1-1, reads EAGVVQSPRYKIIEKKQPVAFWCNPISGHNTLYWYLQNLGQGPELLIRYENEEAVDDSQLPKDRFSAERLKGVDSTLKIQPAELGDSAVYLCASSLAPRGNTEAFFGQGTRLTVV.

The chain recombines TRBV10-3 with TRBJ2-7; D may correspond to TRBD1 or TRBD2 (6 bases each). The germline gives CDR1 ENHRY, CDR2 SYGVKD. There are 14 residues in the CDR3. Trimming removed 5 bases at V and 2 bases at J, with 13 bases between. CDR3 sequence reads: CAISRQEGAYEQYF. In nucleotides, the CDR3 is TGTGCCATCAGTAGACAGGAGGGGGCCTACGAGCAGTACTTC.

V is TRBV11-3 and J is TRBJ1-3; 8 nucleotides match TRBD1. In germline, CDR1 is SGHNT, CDR2 YENEEA. The CDR3 spans 15 residues. V was clipped by 2 bases and J by 4 bases; unmatched bases: 4. Here the CDR3 DNA reads TGTGCCAGCAGCTTACAGGGGGCAGAAGGAAACACCATATATTTT. It yields the protein CASSLQGAEGNTIYF.

The chain combines TRBV9 with TRBJ2-2, with 10 bases identical to TRBD2. This CDR3 is 16 amino acids long. V lost 5 bases and J lost 4; bases outside the gene matches: 8. Germline-derived CDR1 and CDR2 are SGDLS and YYNGEE. The CDR3 region has the DNA TGTGCCAGCAGGCCGTCGGGACTAGCGCCCACCGGGGAGCTGTTTTTT. Encoded protein: CASRPSGLAPTGELFF.

This clone was observed a single time. The rearrangement links TRBV6-1 to TRBJ2-7, with TRBD2 matching over 13 bases. The length of the CDR3 is 16 residues. V lost 4 bases to trimming and J lost 4 bases; unmatched junction nucleotides: 7. Per the germline V gene, CDR1 is MNHNS and CDR2 is SASEGT. CDR3: CASSAAGTSGNYEQYF. In DNA form, the CDR3 reads TGTGCCAGCAGTGCCGCGGGGACTAGCGGGAATTACGAGCAGTACTTC.

The chain carries TRBV6-5 and TRBJ1-2; TRBD1 matches at 7 bases. Unmatched junction bases numbered 13, after V lost 7 bases and J lost 5 bases. The germline CDR1 and CDR2 sequences are MNHEY and SVGAGI. The CDR3 is made up of 15 amino acids. CDR3 nucleotide sequence: TGTGCCAGCACTTATGACAGGGACTTCCTTTATGGCTACACCTTC. Its protein is CASTYDRDFLYGYTF.

The V and J genes are TRBV28 and TRBJ2-6, with D perhaps matching TRBD1 or TRBD2 (6 bases each). CDR3 length equals 15 residues. V dropped 3 bases and J dropped 4 bases, with 10 bases sitting between them. Germline V gene sequence: CDR1 MDHEN, CDR2 SYDVKM. The CDR3 loop reads CASSFGGRGANVLTF. Here the CDR3 DNA reads TGTGCCAGCAGTTTTGGGGGGCGAGGGGCCAACGTCCTGACTTTC.

The V gene is TRBV7-6, the J gene TRBJ2-7, with 13 bases matching TRBD2. Germline V lookup: CDR1 SGHVS, CDR2 FNYEAQ. V shed 1 base, J shed 0 bases, and the junction held 3 bases outside the gene matches. The length of the CDR3 is 17 residues. The CDR3 loop reads CASSLGRTSGSSYEQYF. As DNA, the CDR3 is TGTGCCAGCAGCTTAGGGAGGACTAGCGGGAGCTCCTACGAGCAGTACTTC. The complete variable domain, with remaining parts taken from reference TRBV7-6 and TRBJ2-7, reads GAGVSQSPRYKVTKRGQDVALRCDPISGHVSLYWYRQALGQGPEFLTYFNYEAQQDKSGLPNDRFSAERPEGSISTLTIQRTEQRDSAMYRCASSLGRTSGSSYEQYFGPGTRLTVT.

The chain links TRBV19 to TRBJ2-7; TRBD1 matches 8 bases. After removal of 3 bases from V and 6 bases from J, the junction contained 4 bases not matched to a gene. Looked up from germline, CDR1 is LNHDA and CDR2 is SQIVND (reference sequence). The CDR3 runs to 13 residues. Written as DNA, the CDR3 is TGTGCCAGTAGTATCGGCACAGGGGGCGAGCAGTACTTC. Translating it yields CASSIGTGGEQYF.

V is TRBV11-3 and J is TRBJ2-7; D may correspond to TRBD1 or TRBD2 (6 bases each). Germline CDR1 is SGHNT and CDR2 is YENEEA. The CDR3 contains 15 residues. V dropped 7 bases and J dropped 3 bases, with 19 bases sitting between them. CDR3 bases: TGTGCCAGCACCCTGACTAGTGGGGGCCACTACGAGCAGTACTTC. Its translation is CASTLTSGGHYEQYF.

The J gene is TRBJ2-6, the V gene TRBV4-2; D remains ambiguous. CDR1 is LGHNA and CDR2 is YNFKEQ in the germline V gene. CDR3 size: 16 residues. V lost 0 bases and J 0 bases, leaving 6 bases between the germline ends. This CDR3 is CASSQEGSSGANVLTF. CDR3 in DNA: TGTGCCAGCAGCCAAGAGGGTTCCTCTGGGGCCAACGTCCTGACTTTC.

CDR3 bases: TGTGCCAGCAGCTCCCAGACTTGGGCCCAGTACTTC. Its protein is CASSSQTWAQYF. The chain combines TRBV7-2 with TRBJ2-5; the D is unclear. Germline loops: CDR1 SGHTA, CDR2 FQGNSA. V lost 4 bases and J lost 9, with 12 bases in between. CDR3 length: 12 residues.